These T cell receptor beta chains were read from a single sample in a study of tumor-infiltrating lymphocytes in primary liver carcinoma. MiXCR, run by TCRdb on the multiplex PCR reads, gives a single entry per CDR3 protein. The repertoire includes tens of thousands of distinct CDR3 sequences, about 82% of them detected once, and roughly a third sits in the top ten. Sequencing input: liver tumor tissue from sampling region 5. These TCRs come from a middle-aged man with primary liver carcinoma and hepatitis B virus infection. The CDR3 runs from the conserved cysteine through the conserved F or W. The D gene is left open where the match is weak. Clone sizes are given selectively: once, few, many, or a class where the clone is expanded.

d_call,v_call,clone_size,j_call,cdr3_nt,cdr3_aa
.,TRBV5-1,.,TRBJ1-2,TGCGCCAGCTGGATCGGGGGGGAAGGGGATGGCTACACCTTC,CASWIGGEGDGYTF
TRBD1,TRBV11-1,.,TRBJ2-2,TGTGCTAACAGCTTTACAGGGGTTACCAGGGAGCTGTTTTTT,CANSFTGVTRELFF
.,TRBV11-1,.,TRBJ1-1,TGTACCAGCAGCCGCCAGGTAAATACTGAAGCTTTCTTT,CTSSRQVNTEAFF
TRBD2,TRBV6-5,.,TRBJ2-5,TGTGCCAGCTGTTGGTCCTGGGTAGCGGGGGACGGAGAGACCCAGTATTTC,CASCWSWVAGDGETQYF
TRBD2,TRBV5-1,many,TRBJ2-1,TGCGCCAGCAGCTTTGGCAATAGCGGGTACAATGAGCAGTTCTTC,CASSFGNSGYNEQFF
.,TRBV4-1,.,TRBJ1-5,TGCGCCAGCAGAAAAGTGGCTGGTCCGACACGTCAGCCCCAGCATTTT,CASRKVAGPTRQPQHF
.,TRBV11-2,.,TRBJ2-7,TGTGCCAGCAGCTTAGAGACCGGGATCTCTGTCGAGCAGTACTTC,CASSLETGISVEQYF
.,TRBV11-2,.,TRBJ2-5,TGTGCCAACGACTCGGACGGTCCACAAGAGACCCAGTACTTC,CANDSDGPQETQYF
.,TRBV12-3/TRBV12-4,.,TRBJ1-1,TGCGCCAGCATTTTCTTTCGGGGGGGGAACACTGAAGCTTTCTTC,CASIFFRGGNTEAFF
TRBD2,TRBV4-1,.,TRBJ2-7,TGCGCCAGCAGCCAATCCCTAGCGGAACCACCTTACGAACAGTACTTC,CASSQSLAEPPYEQYF
.,TRBV11-1,.,TRBJ2-7,TGTGCCAGTAGCTTAGATGGAGTTGCCTACGAGCAGTACTTC,CASSLDGVAYEQYF
TRBD1,TRBV10-1,many,TRBJ2-2,TGCGCCAGCGGAACAGTGGGGACAGGGGGGACCGGGGAGCTGTTTTTT,CASGTVGTGGTGELFF
.,TRBV5-1,.,TRBJ2-2,TGCGCCAGCAGCTGGAACCCCATGGGGATAACGAACACCGGGGAGCTGTTTTTT,CASSWNPMGITNTGELFF
TRBD1,TRBV4-1,.,TRBJ1-2,TGCGCCAGCAGCCATGTATTGCGAGGGGGCTACTATGGCCACACCTTC,CASSHVLRGGYYGHTF
.,TRBV6-2/TRBV6-3,.,TRBJ2-1,TGTGCCAGCACGAGTGTGCGGGAAGACCTAAGGGGAAATGAGCAGTTCTTC,CASTSVREDLRGNEQFF
.,TRBV6-5,medium-sized,TRBJ2-7,TGTGCCAGCAAGGTAGACTACGAGCAGTACTTC,CASKVDYEQYF
.,TRBV6-6,.,TRBJ2-1,TGTGCTAGCAGTTCACAACCCGAGACCTACAATGAGCACTTCTTC,CASSSQPETYNEHFF
TRBD1,TRBV11-1,.,TRBJ2-5,TGTGCCAGCAGCGGACAGGTGGTGGTGGAGGCCCAGTACTTC,CASSGQVVVEAQYF
TRBD2,TRBV6-5,.,TRBJ2-2,TGTGCCAGCAGTGTAAGGATTAGCGGGGGGAATACCGGGGAGCTGTTTTTT,CASSVRISGGNTGELFF
.,TRBV6-6,.,TRBJ2-5,TGTGCGGGCAGTCAGACTCAGACCCAGTACTTC,CAGSQTQTQYF
.,TRBV29-1,.,TRBJ2-1,TGCAGCATTGACGGGATTAGAGACAATGAGCGGTTCTTC,CSIDGIRDNERFF
.,TRBV24-1,many,TRBJ2-1,TGTGCCACCAGTGATGGGGTAGAGCAGTTCTTC,CATSDGVEQFF
.,TRBV11-2,.,TRBJ1-1,TGTGCCAGCAGCCCGTCGGGGAACACTGAAGCTTTCTTT,CASSPSGNTEAFF
TRBD1,TRBV11-1,.,TRBJ2-2,TGTGCCAGCAGCTTTACAGGGGTTATCGGGGAGCTGCTCTTT,CASSFTGVIGELLF
TRBD2,TRBV11-2,.,TRBJ2-3,TGTGCCAGCAGCTTAGGAGCGGGAGTGACAGATACGCAGTATTTT,CASSLGAGVTDTQYF
.,TRBV11-2,.,TRBJ2-5,TGTATCAGCAGCCAAACTCCTGGTGAGTGGAAAGAGACCCAGTACTTC,CISSQTPGEWKETQYF
.,TRBV4-1,.,TRBJ2-1,TGCGCCAGCAGCCAAAGGAGGGCTAGCGTGAGAGATGAGCAGTTCTTC,CASSQRRASVRDEQFF
TRBD2,TRBV5-5,.,TRBJ2-1,TGTGCCAGCAGCCCTAGACTAGCGGGAGAAGTTGGGCAGTTCTTC,CASSPRLAGEVGQFF
.,TRBV11-2,.,TRBJ2-2,TGTGCCAGCAGCTTAACAATACGAGGAGCGAACACCGGGGAGCTGTTTTTT,CASSLTIRGANTGELFF
.,TRBV6-2/TRBV6-3,.,TRBJ2-7,TGTGTCAGCAGTACAAATTCCTACGAGCATTACTTC,CVSSTNSYEHYF
.,TRBV29-1,.,TRBJ1-2,TGCAGCCTGTGGGACCCGGGCCAGGACTATGACTACAGCTTC,CSLWDPGQDYDYSF
.,TRBV6-6,few,TRBJ2-2,TGTGCTAGCAGCATTACGAACTCCGGGGAGCTGTTTTTT,CASSITNSGELFF
TRBD2,TRBV29-1,.,TRBJ2-2,TGCAGCGTCACACTAGCGGCTAACACCGGGGAGCTGCTTTTT,CSVTLAANTGELLF
.,TRBV7-9,many,TRBJ2-2,TGTGCCAGCAGCTTAATGTTGACCGGGGAGCTGTTTTTT,CASSLMLTGELFF
.,TRBV5-1,.,TRBJ2-5,TGCGCCAGCAGGTTGGCCGAACGGGGGATCCAAGAGACCCAGTACTTC,CASRLAERGIQETQYF
.,TRBV14,.,TRBJ2-7,TGTGCCAGCAGCCAGTCGGATAGGGTAAGGTCCTACGAGCAGTACTTC,CASSQSDRVRSYEQYF
TRBD2,TRBV4-2,.,TRBJ2-3,TGTGTCAGCAGCCAGGTGGCGCTTCTAGCGGGAGCGACAGATACGCACTATTTT,CVSSQVALLAGATDTHYF
.,TRBV11-2,.,TRBJ2-7,TGTGCCAGCAGCTTAACTTACACGGAAGGAGATGAGCAGTACTTC,CASSLTYTEGDEQYF
TRBD2,TRBV6-1,.,TRBJ2-6,TGTGCCAGCAGTAAACGGGGGACGACTAGCTCCGGGGCCAACGTCCTGACCTTC,CASSKRGTTSSGANVLTF
.,TRBV4-1,.,TRBJ1-1,TGCGCCAGCAACCGTACATGTACAGAGAACACTGAAGCTTTCTTT,CASNRTCTENTEAFF
.,TRBV6-1,few,TRBJ2-7,TGCGCCAGCAGCCTGACTAGAGGGGAACGGGGCGAGCAGTACTTC,CASSLTRGERGEQYF
.,TRBV24-1,.,TRBJ2-1,TGTGCCACCAGTGACTCTGCACCGCCGGTCTACAATGAGCAGTCCTTC,CATSDSAPPVYNEQSF
.,TRBV29-1,.,TRBJ1-6,TGTAGCGCTGCGACAGGACCGACTTCACCCCCCCACTTT,CSAATGPTSPPHF
.,TRBV6-1,.,TRBJ1-6,TGTACCAGCAACGACTGGGTGAATTCGCCCCTCCACTTT,CTSNDWVNSPLHF
TRBD2,TRBV29-1,once,TRBJ2-1,TGCAGCCTAGCGGAACTAGGAGACAATGAGCAATTCTTC,CSLAELGDNEQFF
.,TRBV4-1,.,TRBJ1-5,TGCGCCAGCAGAAAAGTGGCAGGTTCGGCACGTCAGCCCCAACATTTT,CASRKVAGSARQPQHF
TRBD1,TRBV5-6,.,TRBJ2-1,TGTGTCAGCAGCCTAGGGACAGAGCGGAGGATGCTTCAGTTCTTC,CVSSLGTERRMLQFF
.,TRBV6-2/TRBV6-3,once,TRBJ1-3,TGTGCCAGTTACTCGGGACCGTGGTCGGACACCATATATTTT,CASYSGPWSDTIYF
.,TRBV12-3/TRBV12-4,.,TRBJ1-1,TGTGCCAGCAGTATGGCCGCGAGAGAAGCTTTCTTT,CASSMAAREAFF
.,TRBV5-6,.,TRBJ1-6,TGTGCCAGCAGCTTGGTAGGATTGGGGAATCCATCCCTCCACTTT,CASSLVGLGNPSLHF
.,TRBV11-1,.,TRBJ2-2,TGTGTCAGCAGCTTTACTGGGGTTACCGGGGGGCTGTTTTTT,CVSSFTGVTGGLFF
.,TRBV7-9,.,TRBJ2-5,TGTGGCAGCAATATCGGGGGATCAGAGACCCAGTACTTC,CGSNIGGSETQYF
.,TRBV21-1,.,TRBJ2-7,TGTGCCAGCAGCAAAGAACGGTTCAGGGATTATAGCTATGATCAGTACTTC,CASSKERFRDYSYDQYF
.,TRBV6-6,.,TRBJ1-2,TGTGTCAGCACCCACGACACCTACAGGCCTAACTATGGCTACACCTTC,CVSTHDTYRPNYGYTF